This T cell receptor (beta chain) appears in the sequencing data of a study of T cells in tumors after PD-1 blockade (dated by TCRdb to about 2019). About the study as a whole: Patients with prior checkpoint blockade, systemic immunosuppressant use, or recent radiotherapy or other anti-cancer therapy within 4 weeks were excluded. On average, peripheral blood samples yielded 35,000 to 40,000 unique clonotypes and over 100,000 TCR templates (range 24,679-257,772). To compare clonotypes in blood and tumor, bulk TCR sequencing was done on roughly ten peripheral blood samples taken from roughly 5 patients. Using site-matched tumors from BCC or SCC patients sampled before and after anti-PD-1 therapy, the study carried out paired single-cell RNA and TCR sequencing. RECIST version 1.1 was used to assess clinical response. While on anti-PD-1 treatment, some of the patients also continued taking daily vismodegib 150 mg. Pembrolizumab 200 mg every 3 weeks or cemiplimab 350 mg every 2 weeks was administered to patients.

The sample's time point label, in plain terms: after anti-PD-1 therapy. Genomic DNA extracted from tumor biopsies or peripheral blood was used for bulk TCRbeta sequencing, with input ranging from about 600 ng to 6,500 ng. Every patient had histologically proven advanced or metastatic basal or squamous cell carcinoma and was a poor candidate for surgical resection. Of the ten or so patients making up the basal cell carcinoma cohort, about 8 underwent bulk tumor TCR sequencing. The CDR3 contains 14 residues, cysteine and phenylalanine counted. The entry retains the CDR3 DNA only, 42 bases that are in frame from base 1. V is cut by 2 bases and J by 5 bases, and the space between the germline ends is 11 bases. CDR1 is given as SGHTA and CDR2 as FQGTGA, both from the germline V gene. As regards this clone: The specificity of this receptor is unknown. No per-base quality is available; no much larger clone lies one base away.

Paper-wide results and their limitations: Around 43% of tumor TCR clonotypes were found in blood, and some novel exhausted tumor clones appeared in pre-treatment blood, suggesting peripheral recruitment. Where the novel T cell clones came from was not identified, and possible sources could include lymphoid organs or rare unexpanded clones inside the tumor or in the tumor periphery.

The immunoSEQ platform was used for deep TCRbeta sequencing. The study's own analysis went as follows. For further analysis, only productive rearrangements were exported out of the immunoSEQ Analyzer. T cell phenotypes were assigned to bulk TCRbeta clonotypes by matching the clonotypes to single-cell RNA+TCR-seq clones that had the same TCRbeta sequence. Using bulk TCR sequencing data, clone enrichment in tumor was calculated by dividing a clone's tumor frequency by the same clone's PBMC frequency. GLIPH was used to group TCRs into specificity groups, clusters of distinct TCRs likely recognizing common antigens via shared CDR3 motifs. In its TCRdb copy, this immuneACCESS table keeps in-frame sequences only and misses some clones. Where compared with another copy, unresolved V genes explain less than half of these, and the others have no known cause. D and trimming come from the DNA, and the V and J calls and clone size come from that table. A total of 34,000 or so clones appear in this sample, roughly 76% of them only once. The ten largest make up around 40% of the sample.

This sequence was found in a human donor with basal cell carcinoma. The input for sequencing was PBMCs, taken after anti-PD-1 treatment. The chain is encoded by TRBV7-3 joined to TRBJ2-3, with the D gene too uncertain to name. The base sequence is TGTGCCAGCAGCTTAGGTATGCACGGAGATACGCAGTATTTT. Its translation is CASSLGMHGDTQYF.